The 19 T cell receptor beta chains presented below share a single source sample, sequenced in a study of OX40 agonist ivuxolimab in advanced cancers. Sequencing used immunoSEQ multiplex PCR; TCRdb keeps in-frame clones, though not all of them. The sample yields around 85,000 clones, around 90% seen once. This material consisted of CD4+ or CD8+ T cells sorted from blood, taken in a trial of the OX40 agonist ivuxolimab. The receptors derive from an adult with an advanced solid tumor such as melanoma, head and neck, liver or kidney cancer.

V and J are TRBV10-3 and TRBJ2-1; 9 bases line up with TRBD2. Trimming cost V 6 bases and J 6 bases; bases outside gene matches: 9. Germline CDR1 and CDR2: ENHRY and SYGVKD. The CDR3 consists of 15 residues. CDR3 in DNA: TGTGCCATCAGAGGGGGGACTAGCACAACCAATGAGCAGTTCTTC. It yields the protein CAIRGGTSTTNEQFF.

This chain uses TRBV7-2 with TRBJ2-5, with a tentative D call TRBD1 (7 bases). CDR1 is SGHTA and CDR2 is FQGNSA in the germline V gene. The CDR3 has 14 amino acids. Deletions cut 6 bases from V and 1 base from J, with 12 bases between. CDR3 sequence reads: CASRSQGGQETQYF. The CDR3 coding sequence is TGTGCCAGCAGATCTCAGGGGGGCCAAGAGACCCAGTACTTC.

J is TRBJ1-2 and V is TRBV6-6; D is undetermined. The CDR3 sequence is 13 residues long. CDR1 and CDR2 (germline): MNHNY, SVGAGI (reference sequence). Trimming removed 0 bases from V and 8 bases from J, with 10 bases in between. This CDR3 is CASSYSEGGGYTF. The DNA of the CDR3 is TGTGCCAGCAGTTACTCGGAGGGTGGCGGCTACACCTTC.

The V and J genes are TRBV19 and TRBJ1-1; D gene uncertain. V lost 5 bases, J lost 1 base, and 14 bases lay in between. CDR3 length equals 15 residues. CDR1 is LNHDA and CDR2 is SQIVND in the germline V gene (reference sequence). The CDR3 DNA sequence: TGTGCCAGTAGTGCCTCGTATCGCCCGAACACTGAAGCTTTCTTT. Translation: CASSASYRPNTEAFF.

CDR3 region: CASSGAGGENEQYF. The CDR3 bases are TGCGCCAGCAGTGGGGCAGGGGGAGAAAACGAGCAGTACTTC. The rearrangement uses TRBV10-1 and TRBJ2-7; 7 nucleotides agree with TRBD1. In germline, CDR1 is WNHNN, CDR2 SYGVQD (reference sequence). This CDR3 is 14 amino acids long. J was trimmed by 5 bases and V by 4 bases; bases with no gene match: 8.

CDR3 nucleotide sequence: TGTGCCAGCTCACCACCGAACGGCGATGAGCAGTTCTTC. Translating gives CASSPPNGDEQFF. J is TRBJ2-1 and V is TRBV18; D ambiguous. This CDR3 has 13 residues. V was pared by 0 bases and J by 8 bases, with 8 bases between. Germline-derived CDR1 and CDR2 are KGHSH and LQKENI.

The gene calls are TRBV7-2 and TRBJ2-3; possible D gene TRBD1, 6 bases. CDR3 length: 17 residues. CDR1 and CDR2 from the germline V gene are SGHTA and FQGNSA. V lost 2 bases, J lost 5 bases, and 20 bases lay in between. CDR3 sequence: CASSLLIGTTGGDTQYF. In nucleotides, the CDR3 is TGTGCCAGCAGCTTACTAATCGGGACAACAGGTGGAGATACGCAGTATTTT.

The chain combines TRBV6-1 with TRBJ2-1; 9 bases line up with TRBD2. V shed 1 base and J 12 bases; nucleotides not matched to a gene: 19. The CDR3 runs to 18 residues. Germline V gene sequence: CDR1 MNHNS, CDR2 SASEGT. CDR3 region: CASSEGGFAGGRLYGQFF. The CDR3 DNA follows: TGTGCCAGCAGTGAAGGGGGGTTTGCGGGAGGGAGACTTTATGGGCAGTTCTTC.

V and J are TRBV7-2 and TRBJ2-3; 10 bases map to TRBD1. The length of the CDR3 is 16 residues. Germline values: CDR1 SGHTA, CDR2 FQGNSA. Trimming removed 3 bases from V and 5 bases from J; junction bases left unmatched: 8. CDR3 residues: CASSLLGQGTRDTQYF. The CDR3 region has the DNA TGTGCCAGCAGCTTGTTGGGACAGGGGACGCGAGATACGCAGTATTTT.

CDR3 coding DNA: TGTGCCAGCTCCGGGACAGGGAGAGGGGAGCAGTACTTC. Translating gives CASSGTGRGEQYF. The rearrangement uses TRBV7-9 and TRBJ2-7; 9 bases fit TRBD1. The length of the CDR3 is 13 residues. Germline V lookup: CDR1 SEHNR, CDR2 FQNEAQ (reference sequence). With 8 bases clipped from V and 7 bases from J, the junction kept 9 bases outside the gene matches. The whole variable domain, remainder taken from reference TRBV7-9 and TRBJ2-7, is DTGVSQNPRHKITKRGQNVTFRCDPISEHNRLYWYRQTLGQGPEFLTYFQNEAQLEKSRLLSDRFSAERPKGSFSTLEIQRTEQGDSAMYLCASSGTGRGEQYFGPGTRLTVT.

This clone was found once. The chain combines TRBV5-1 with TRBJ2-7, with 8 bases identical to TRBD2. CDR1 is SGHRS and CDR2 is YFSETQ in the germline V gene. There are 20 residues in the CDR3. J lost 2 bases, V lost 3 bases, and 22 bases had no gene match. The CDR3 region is CASSSGRWSGRFPETYEQYF. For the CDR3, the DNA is TGCGCCAGCAGCTCGGGGAGGTGGAGCGGGAGATTCCCTGAGACCTACGAGCAGTACTTC.

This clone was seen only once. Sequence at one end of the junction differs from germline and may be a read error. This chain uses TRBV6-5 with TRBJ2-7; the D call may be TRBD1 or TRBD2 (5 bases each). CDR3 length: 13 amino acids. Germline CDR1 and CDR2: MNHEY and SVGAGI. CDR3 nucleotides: TGTGCCAGTCTATCGGTTTTGGGGCGAGAGGAGGTCTTC. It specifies CASLSVLGREEVF.

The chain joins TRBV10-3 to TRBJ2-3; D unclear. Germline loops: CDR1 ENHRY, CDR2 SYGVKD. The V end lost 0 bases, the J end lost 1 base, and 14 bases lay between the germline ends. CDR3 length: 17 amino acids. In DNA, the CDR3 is TGTGCCATCAGTGAGTCTTCCTCCGGGCGAGGCACAGATACGCAGTATTTT. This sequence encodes CAISESSSGRGTDTQYF.

This CDR3 reads CASSAGLAGSQETQYF. In DNA form, the CDR3 reads TGTGCCAGCAGCGCAGGACTAGCGGGAAGTCAAGAGACCCAGTACTTC. The V gene is TRBV11-3, the J gene TRBJ2-5; TRBD2 matches 12 bases. V lost 5 bases to trimming and J lost 2 bases; unmatched junction nucleotides: 6. CDR3 length equals 16 residues. The V gene's germline CDR1 is SGHNT and CDR2 YENEEA.

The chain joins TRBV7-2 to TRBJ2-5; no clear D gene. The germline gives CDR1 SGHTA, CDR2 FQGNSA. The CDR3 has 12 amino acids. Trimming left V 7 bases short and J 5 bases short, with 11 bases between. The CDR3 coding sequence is TGTGCCAGCACCAAAAACGGGGAGACCCAGTACTTC. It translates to CASTKNGETQYF.

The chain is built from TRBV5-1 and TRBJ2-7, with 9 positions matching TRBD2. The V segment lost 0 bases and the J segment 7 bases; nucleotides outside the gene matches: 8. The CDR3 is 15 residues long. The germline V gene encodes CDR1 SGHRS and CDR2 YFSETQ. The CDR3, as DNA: TGCGCCAGCAGCTTGGAGCCTAGCGGGATGGTAGAGCAGTACTTC. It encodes CASSLEPSGMVEQYF. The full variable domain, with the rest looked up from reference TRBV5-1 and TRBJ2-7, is KAGVTQTPRYLIKTRGQQVTLSCSPISGHRSVSWYQQTPGQGLQFLFEYFSETQRNKGNFPGRFSGRQFSNSRSEMNVSTLELGDSALYLCASSLEPSGMVEQYFGPGTRLTVT.

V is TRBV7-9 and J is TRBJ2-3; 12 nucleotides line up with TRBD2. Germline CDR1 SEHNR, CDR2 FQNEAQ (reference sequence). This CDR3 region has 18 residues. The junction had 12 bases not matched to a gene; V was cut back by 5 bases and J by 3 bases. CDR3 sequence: CASSPRGGLAGKTDTQYF. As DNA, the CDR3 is TGTGCCAGCAGCCCCCGAGGCGGACTAGCGGGAAAAACAGATACGCAGTATTTT. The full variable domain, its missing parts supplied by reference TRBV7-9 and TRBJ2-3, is DTGVSQNPRHKITKRGQNVTFRCDPISEHNRLYWYRQTLGQGPEFLTYFQNEAQLEKSRLLSDRFSAERPKGSFSTLEIQRTEQGDSAMYLCASSPRGGLAGKTDTQYFGPGTRLTVL.

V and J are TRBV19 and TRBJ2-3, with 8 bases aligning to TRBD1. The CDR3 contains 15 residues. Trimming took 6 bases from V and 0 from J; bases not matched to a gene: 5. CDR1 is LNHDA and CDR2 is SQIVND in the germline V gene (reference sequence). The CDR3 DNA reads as TGTGCCAGTAGAGACAGGGGCCTTAGCACAGATACGCAGTATTTT. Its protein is CASRDRGLSTDTQYF.

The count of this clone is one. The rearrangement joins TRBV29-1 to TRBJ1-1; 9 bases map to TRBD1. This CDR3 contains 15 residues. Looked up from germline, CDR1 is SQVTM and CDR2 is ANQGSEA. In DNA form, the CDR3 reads TGCAGTAGTTCCCCCGGGACAGGGTTGAACACTGAAGCTTTCTTT. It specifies CSSSPGTGLNTEAFF.